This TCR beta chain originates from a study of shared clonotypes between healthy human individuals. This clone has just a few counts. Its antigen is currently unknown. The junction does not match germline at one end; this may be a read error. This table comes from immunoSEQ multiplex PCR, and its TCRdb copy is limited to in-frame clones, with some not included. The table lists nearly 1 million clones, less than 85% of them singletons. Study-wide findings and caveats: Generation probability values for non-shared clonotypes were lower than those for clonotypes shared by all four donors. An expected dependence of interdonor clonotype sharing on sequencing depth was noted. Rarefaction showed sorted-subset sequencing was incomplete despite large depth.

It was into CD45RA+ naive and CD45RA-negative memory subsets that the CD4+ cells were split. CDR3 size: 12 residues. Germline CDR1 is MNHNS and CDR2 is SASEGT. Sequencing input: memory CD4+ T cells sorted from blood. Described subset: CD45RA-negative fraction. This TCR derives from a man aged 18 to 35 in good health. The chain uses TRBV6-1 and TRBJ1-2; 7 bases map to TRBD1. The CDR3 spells CASSPSRGQNGF. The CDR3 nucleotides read TGTGCCTCCTCCCCCTCTCGGGGACAGAATGGCTTC.